Reported below is one T cell receptor (beta chain). No antigen is known for it. Within the sample, other DNA sequences also encode this same CDR3. These data come from a study of cytomegalovirus exposure and HLA in healthy donors. General study findings and limits: A link between a missense DCLRE1C variant and TCR beta V- and J-gene trimming emerged from a later analysis.

CDR3 size: 14 residues. V was cut by 0 bases and J by 4 bases, with 9 bases left in between. Germline V CDR1 and CDR2: SGHTA, FQGNSA. 13 Jbeta primers and 60 Vbeta primers were used for the PCR. Sequencing was performed with immunoSEQ multiplex PCR; in TCRdb, only in-frame clones are kept and a portion is missing. The sample consists of roughly 150,000 clones, around 67% of them appearing once. The sequence was collected from a young woman in good health and CMV-seronegative. Sequenced input: PBMCs. The V gene is TRBV7-2, the J gene TRBJ2-5; tentatively, D is TRBD2 (6 bases). DNA for the CDR3: TGTGCCAGCAGCTTAGCGGGGGGAGGAGAGACCCAGTACTTC. Protein sequence: CASSLAGGGETQYF.